This T cell receptor beta chain was identified in a study of T cell responses to AZD1222 COVID-19 vaccine. The V end lost 6 bases, the J end lost 4 bases, and 12 bases lay between the germline ends. Germline CDR1 and CDR2: MDHEN and SYDVKM. The CDR3 length is 13 residues. This clone has a single count. As yet, its antigen is unknown. Whole-study results and caveats: Regions left unmutated in variants are reportedly the target of nearly half of spike-specific TCRs. Clonal diversity was possibly underestimated, and the donors were mostly white British, with more females. Spike-specific TCR breadth and depth went up after people got two AZD1222 doses. Baseline seropositives among AZD1222 recipients totaled only five or six.

Assay used: immunoSEQ multiplex PCR; TCRdb lists only in-frame clones, some missing. The data show 120,000 or so clones, around 84% seen once. This chain joins TRBV28 and TRBJ1-1; perhaps TRBD1 as D (5 bases). Sequencing was performed on peripheral blood, taken 28 days after the second AZD1222 dose. The receptor's source is an adult who received the AZD1222 COVID-19 vaccine. DNA for the CDR3: TGTGCCAGCAGCCCAACAGGTACCACTGAAGCTTTCTTT. Translated, it gives CASSPTGTTEAFF.